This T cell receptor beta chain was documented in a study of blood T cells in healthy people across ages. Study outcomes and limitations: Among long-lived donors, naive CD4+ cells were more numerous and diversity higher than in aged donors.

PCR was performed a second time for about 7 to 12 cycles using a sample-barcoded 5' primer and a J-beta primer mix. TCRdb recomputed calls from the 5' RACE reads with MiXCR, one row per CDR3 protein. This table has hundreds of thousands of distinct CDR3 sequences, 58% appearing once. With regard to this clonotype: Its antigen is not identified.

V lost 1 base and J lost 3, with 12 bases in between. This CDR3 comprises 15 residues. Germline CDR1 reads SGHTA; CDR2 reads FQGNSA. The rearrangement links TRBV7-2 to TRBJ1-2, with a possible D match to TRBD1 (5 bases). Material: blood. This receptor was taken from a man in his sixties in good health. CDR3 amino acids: CASSLVSGGDYGYTF. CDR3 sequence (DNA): TGTGCCAGCAGCTTAGTTTCGGGGGGTGACTATGGCTACACCTTC.